These T cell receptor beta chains were read from a single sample in a study of shared clonotypes between healthy human individuals. The table came from immunoSEQ multiplex PCR; TCRdb's copy has only in-frame clones and leaves some out. The table includes 730,000 or so clones, roughly 78% detected once. The sequenced material came from memory CD4+ T cells sorted from blood. The source of these receptors is a woman aged 25-40 years in good health. CDR3s include the opening cysteine and the closing phenylalanine or tryptophan. A D gene is named only where the DNA matches it firmly. Size is stated for part of the rows, as once, few or many counts, or as a class when the clone is expanded.

V	size	D	J	DNA	CDR3
TRBV30	NA	NA	TRBJ2-1	TGTGCCTGGAGTCCGGGCACCTACAATGAGCAGTTCTTC	CAWSPGTYNEQFF
TRBV29-1	NA	NA	TRBJ2-3	TGCAGCGTCTCGGAGGGGGGTTACAGCACAGATACGCAGTATTTT	CSVSEGGYSTDTQYF
TRBV18	NA	NA	TRBJ2-7	TGTGCCAGCTCACCCCAGGGCCGCGAGCAGTACTTC	CASSPQGREQYF
TRBV6-6	NA	NA	TRBJ1-3	TGTGCCAGCGCGAGCTCTGGAAACACCATATATTTT	CASASSGNTIYF
TRBV6-1	NA	TRBD1	TRBJ2-7	TGTGCCAGCAGTGACAACGGGTCAGGGGGCTACGAGCAGTACTTC	CASSDNGSGGYEQYF
TRBV11-3	NA	TRBD2	TRBJ2-5	TGTGCCAGCAGCCCCGGGGGGACGGTCGCGGAGACCCAGTACTTC	CASSPGGTVAETQYF
TRBV7-2	NA	NA	TRBJ1-1	TGTGCCAGCAGCCAGGGGAACACTGAAGCTTTCTTT	CASSQGNTEAFF
TRBV7-9	NA	TRBD2	TRBJ2-7	TGTGCCAGCAGCCCCCCGCCCGGACTAGCGGTACCTCTTGACGAGCAGTACTTC	CASSPPPGLAVPLDEQYF
TRBV18	NA	NA	TRBJ2-1	TGTGCCAGCTCACCAGGGCCAGCCGATGCCGAGCAGTTCTTC	CASSPGPADAEQFF
TRBV5-8	NA	NA	TRBJ1-1	TGTGCCAGCAGCCACAGGGATGCGGGTGAAGCTTTCTTT	CASSHRDAGEAFF
TRBV19	NA	NA	TRBJ1-4	TGTGCCAGTAGTATATCACTTACCGGGGGCGGATTCTCAACTAATGAAAAACTGTTTTTT	CASSISLTGGGFSTNEKLFF
TRBV6-5	once	TRBD1	TRBJ1-4	TGTGCCAGCAGTTACTCCGGGACAGGGGATGAAAAACTGTTTTTT	CASSYSGTGDEKLFF
TRBV18	NA	TRBD1	TRBJ2-3	TGTGCCAGCTCACTCGGACAGGGAGCAGATACGCAGTATTTT	CASSLGQGADTQYF
TRBV5-1	NA	NA	TRBJ2-7	TGCGCCAGCAGCGCTCAGACGGGGACACACGTCCCCTACGAGCAGTACTTC	CASSAQTGTHVPYEQYF
TRBV10-3	NA	TRBD1	TRBJ2-7	TGTGCCATCAGCCCCCGGACAGGCTACGAGCAGTACTTC	CAISPRTGYEQYF
TRBV13	NA	NA	TRBJ2-7	TGTGCCAGCAGCTTAGGCTCCTACGAGCAGTACTTC	CASSLGSYEQYF
TRBV28	NA	NA	TRBJ1-5	TGTGCCAGCAGTTTGACCGGCACTAGCAATCAGCCCCAGCATTTT	CASSLTGTSNQPQHF
TRBV18	NA	NA	TRBJ1-5	TGTGCCAGCTCACCAGGAGACGGGGTTGGTCAGCCCCAGCATTTT	CASSPGDGVGQPQHF
TRBV6-1	NA	TRBD1	TRBJ2-2	TGTGCCAGCAGTGGACAGGGAAGCACCGGGGAGCTGTTTTTT	CASSGQGSTGELFF
TRBV30	few	TRBD2	TRBJ2-1	TGTGCCTGGAATAGACTAGCGGGAGCCGAGCAGTTCTTC	CAWNRLAGAEQFF
TRBV18	NA	TRBD1	TRBJ2-7	TGTGCCAGCTCAGGGGACAGGGATTACGAGCAGTACTTC	CASSGDRDYEQYF
TRBV5-1	NA	NA	TRBJ2-2	TGCGCCAGCAGCTCCAAGAACACCGGGGAGCTGTTTTTT	CASSSKNTGELFF
TRBV28	once	NA	TRBJ1-2	TGTGCCAGCAGCACCCGGGACCACACAATCTATGGCTACACCTTC	CASSTRDHTIYGYTF
TRBV11-2	NA	NA	TRBJ2-1	TGTGCCAGCAGCTTAGATCACGGGGTGGGAGGCTACAATGAGCAGTTCTTC	CASSLDHGVGGYNEQFF
TRBV4-2	few	NA	TRBJ2-5	TGTGCCAGCAGCCAAGGGACCTCCCGGGAGCCTGAAGAGACCCAGTACTTC	CASSQGTSREPEETQYF
TRBV9	NA	NA	TRBJ2-5	TGTGCCAGCAGCGTAGCTATGGGACTGCAAGAGACCCAGTACTTC	CASSVAMGLQETQYF